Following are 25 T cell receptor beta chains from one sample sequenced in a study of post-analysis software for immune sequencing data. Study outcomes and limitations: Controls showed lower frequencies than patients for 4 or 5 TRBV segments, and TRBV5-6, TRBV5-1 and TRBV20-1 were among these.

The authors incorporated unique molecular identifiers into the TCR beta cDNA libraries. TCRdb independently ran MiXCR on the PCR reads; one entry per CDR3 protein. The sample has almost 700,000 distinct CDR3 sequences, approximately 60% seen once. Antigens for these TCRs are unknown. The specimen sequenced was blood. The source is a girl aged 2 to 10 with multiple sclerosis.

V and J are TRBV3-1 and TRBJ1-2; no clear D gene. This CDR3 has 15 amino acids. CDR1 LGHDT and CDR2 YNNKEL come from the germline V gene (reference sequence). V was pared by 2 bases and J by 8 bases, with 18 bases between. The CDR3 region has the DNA TGTGCCAGCAGCCAACAGCCCCACCCGTCAATGGGCTACACCTTC. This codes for CASSQQPHPSMGYTF.

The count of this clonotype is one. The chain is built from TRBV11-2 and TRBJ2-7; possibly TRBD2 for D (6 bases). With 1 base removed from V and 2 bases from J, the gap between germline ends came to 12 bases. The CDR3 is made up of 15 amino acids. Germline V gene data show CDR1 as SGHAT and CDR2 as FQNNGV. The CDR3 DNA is TGTGCCAGCAGCTTAGTGGCTAGCGAAACCTACGAGCAGTACTTC. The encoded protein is CASSLVASETYEQYF.

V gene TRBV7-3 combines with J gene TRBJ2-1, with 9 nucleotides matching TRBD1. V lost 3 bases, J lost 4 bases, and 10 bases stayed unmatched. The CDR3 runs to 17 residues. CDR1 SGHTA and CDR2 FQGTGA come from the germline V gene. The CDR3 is CASSFPGPGQGYNEQFF. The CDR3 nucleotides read TGTGCCAGCAGCTTTCCCGGCCCGGGACAGGGATACAATGAGCAGTTCTTC.

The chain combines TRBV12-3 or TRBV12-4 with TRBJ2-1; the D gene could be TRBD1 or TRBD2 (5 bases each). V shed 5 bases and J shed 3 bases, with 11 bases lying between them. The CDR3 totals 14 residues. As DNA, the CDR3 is TGTGCCAGCAGTGCACAGGACTTCTACAATGAGCAGTTCTTC. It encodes CASSAQDFYNEQFF.

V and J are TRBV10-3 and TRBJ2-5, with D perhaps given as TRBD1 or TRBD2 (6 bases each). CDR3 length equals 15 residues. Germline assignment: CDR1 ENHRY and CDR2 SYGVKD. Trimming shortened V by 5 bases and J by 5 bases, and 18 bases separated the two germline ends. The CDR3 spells CAISRGQTGGETQYF. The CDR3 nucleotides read TGTGCCATCAGTAGAGGACAGACAGGAGGGGAGACCCAGTACTTC.

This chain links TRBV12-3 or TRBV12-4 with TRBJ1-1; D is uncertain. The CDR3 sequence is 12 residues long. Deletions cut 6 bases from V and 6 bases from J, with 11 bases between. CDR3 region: CASRFSRAEAFF. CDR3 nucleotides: TGTGCCAGCAGATTCTCAAGGGCTGAAGCTTTCTTT.

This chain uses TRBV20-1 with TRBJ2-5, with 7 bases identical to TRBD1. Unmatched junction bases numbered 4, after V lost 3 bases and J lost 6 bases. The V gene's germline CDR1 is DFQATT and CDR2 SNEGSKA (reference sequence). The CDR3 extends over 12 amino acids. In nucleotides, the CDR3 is TGCAGTGCTAGGTCGACAGGGCAGACCCAGTACTTC. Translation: CSARSTGQTQYF.

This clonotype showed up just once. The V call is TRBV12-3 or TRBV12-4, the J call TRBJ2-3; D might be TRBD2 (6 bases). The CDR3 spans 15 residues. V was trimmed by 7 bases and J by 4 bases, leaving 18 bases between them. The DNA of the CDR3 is TGTGCCAGCACCTTCGGCGGGATGGGGGCAGATACGCAGTATTTT. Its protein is CASTFGGMGADTQYF.

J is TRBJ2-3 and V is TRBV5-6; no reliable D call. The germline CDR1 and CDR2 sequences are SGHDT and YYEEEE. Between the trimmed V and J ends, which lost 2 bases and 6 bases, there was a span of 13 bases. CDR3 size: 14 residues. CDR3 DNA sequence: TGTGCCAGCAGCTTTAGGAGTGGGCGCGATACGCAGTATTTT. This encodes CASSFRSGRDTQYF.

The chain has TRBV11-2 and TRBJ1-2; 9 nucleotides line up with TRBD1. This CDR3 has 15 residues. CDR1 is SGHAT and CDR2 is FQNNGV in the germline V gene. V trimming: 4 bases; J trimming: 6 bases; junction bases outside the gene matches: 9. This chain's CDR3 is CASSYYRGLANGYTF. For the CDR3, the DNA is TGTGCCAGCAGCTATTACAGGGGGCTGGCGAATGGCTACACCTTC.

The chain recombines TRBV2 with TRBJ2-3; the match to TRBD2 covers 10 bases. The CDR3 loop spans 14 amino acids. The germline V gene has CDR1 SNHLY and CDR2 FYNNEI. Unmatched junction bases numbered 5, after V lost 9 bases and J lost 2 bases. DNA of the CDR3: TGTGCCAGTCTACTAGCGGGGCTCACAGATACGCAGTATTTT. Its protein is CASLLAGLTDTQYF. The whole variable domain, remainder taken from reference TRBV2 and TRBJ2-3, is EPEVTQTPSHQVTQMGQEVILRCVPISNHLYFYWYRQILGQKVEFLVSFYNNEISEKSEIFDDQFSVERPDGSNFTLKIRSTKLEDSAMYFCASLLAGLTDTQYFGPGTRLTVL.

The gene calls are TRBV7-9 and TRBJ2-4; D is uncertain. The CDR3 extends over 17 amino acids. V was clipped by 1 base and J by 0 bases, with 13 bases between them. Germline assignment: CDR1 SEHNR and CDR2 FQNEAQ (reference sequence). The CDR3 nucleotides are TGTGCCAGCAGCTTAGATGGTGGCATCGTAGCCAAAAACATTCAGTACTTC. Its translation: CASSLDGGIVAKNIQYF.

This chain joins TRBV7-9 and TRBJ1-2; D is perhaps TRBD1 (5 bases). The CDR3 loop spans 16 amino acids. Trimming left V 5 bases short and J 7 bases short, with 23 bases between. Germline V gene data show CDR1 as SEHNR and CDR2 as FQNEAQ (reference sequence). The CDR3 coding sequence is TGTGCCAGCAGCACCTATACCGGGACCCCTTACCTTGGCTACACCTTC. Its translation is CASSTYTGTPYLGYTF.

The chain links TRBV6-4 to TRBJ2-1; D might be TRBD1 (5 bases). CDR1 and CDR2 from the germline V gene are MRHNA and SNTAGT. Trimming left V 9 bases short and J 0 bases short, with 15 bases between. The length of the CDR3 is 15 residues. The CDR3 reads CARGVGPSSYNEQFF. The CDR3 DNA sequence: TGTGCCAGAGGGGTTGGGCCCAGCTCCTACAATGAGCAGTTCTTC.

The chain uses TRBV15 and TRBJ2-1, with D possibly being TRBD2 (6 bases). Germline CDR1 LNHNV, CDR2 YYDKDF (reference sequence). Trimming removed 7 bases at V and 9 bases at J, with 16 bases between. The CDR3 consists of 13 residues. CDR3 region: CATTAGRLSEQFF. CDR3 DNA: TGTGCCACCACGGCGGGACGCCTCAGTGAGCAGTTCTTC.

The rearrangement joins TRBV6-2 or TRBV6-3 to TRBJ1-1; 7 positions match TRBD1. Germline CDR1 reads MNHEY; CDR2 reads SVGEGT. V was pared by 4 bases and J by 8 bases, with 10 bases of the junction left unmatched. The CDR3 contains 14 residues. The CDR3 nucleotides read TGTGCCAGCAGTTCGGGCAGGGGGAGCGGGGAAGCTTTCTTT. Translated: CASSSGRGSGEAFF.

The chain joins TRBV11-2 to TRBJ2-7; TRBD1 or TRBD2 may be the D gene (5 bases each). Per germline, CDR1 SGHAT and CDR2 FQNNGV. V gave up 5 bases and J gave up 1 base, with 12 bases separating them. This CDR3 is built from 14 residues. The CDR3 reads CASSKWDLSYEQYF. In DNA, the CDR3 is TGTGCCAGCAGCAAATGGGACCTGTCCTACGAGCAGTACTTC. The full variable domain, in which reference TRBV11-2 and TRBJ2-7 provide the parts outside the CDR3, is EAGVAQSPRYKIIEKRQSVAFWCNPISGHATLYWYQQILGQGPKLLIQFQNNGVVDDSQLPKDRFSAERLKGVDSTLKIQPAKLEDSAVYLCASSKWDLSYEQYFGPGTRLTVT.

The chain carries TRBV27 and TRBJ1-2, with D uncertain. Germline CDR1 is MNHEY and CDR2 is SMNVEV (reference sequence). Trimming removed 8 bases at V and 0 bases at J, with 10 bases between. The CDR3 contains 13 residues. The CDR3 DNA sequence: TGTGCCAGCGCCGACAACACTAACTATGGCTACACCTTC. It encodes CASADNTNYGYTF.

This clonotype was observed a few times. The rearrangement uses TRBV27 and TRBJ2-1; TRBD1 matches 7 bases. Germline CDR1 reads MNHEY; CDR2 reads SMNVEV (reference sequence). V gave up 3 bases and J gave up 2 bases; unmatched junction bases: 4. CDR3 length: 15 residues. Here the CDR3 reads CASSFTGDPYNEQFF. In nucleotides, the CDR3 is TGTGCCAGCAGTTTTACAGGGGACCCCTACAATGAGCAGTTCTTC.

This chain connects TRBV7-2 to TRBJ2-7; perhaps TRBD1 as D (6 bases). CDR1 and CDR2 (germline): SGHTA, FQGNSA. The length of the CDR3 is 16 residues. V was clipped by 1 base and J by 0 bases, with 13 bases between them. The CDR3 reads CASSLGTADISYEQYF. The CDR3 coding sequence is TGTGCCAGCAGCTTAGGGACAGCCGATATCTCCTACGAGCAGTACTTC.

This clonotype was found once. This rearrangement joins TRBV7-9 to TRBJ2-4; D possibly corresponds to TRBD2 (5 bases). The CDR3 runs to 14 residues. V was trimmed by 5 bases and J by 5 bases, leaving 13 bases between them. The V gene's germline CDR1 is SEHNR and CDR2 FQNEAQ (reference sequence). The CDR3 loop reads CASSKLEEENIQYF. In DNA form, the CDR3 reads TGTGCCAGCAGCAAACTGGAGGAGGAAAACATTCAGTACTTC.

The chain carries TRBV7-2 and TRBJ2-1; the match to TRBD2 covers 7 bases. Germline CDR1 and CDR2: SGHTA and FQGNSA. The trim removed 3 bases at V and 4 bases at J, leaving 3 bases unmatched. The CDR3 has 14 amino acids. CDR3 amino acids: CASSFREAYNEQFF. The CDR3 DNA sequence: TGTGCCAGCAGCTTCCGGGAGGCATACAATGAGCAGTTCTTC. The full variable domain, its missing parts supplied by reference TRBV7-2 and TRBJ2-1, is GAGVSQSPSNKVTEKGKDVELRCDPISGHTALYWYRQSLGQGLEFLIYFQGNSAPDKSGLPSDRFSAERTGGSVSTLTIQRTQQEDSAVYLCASSFREAYNEQFFGPGTRLTVL.

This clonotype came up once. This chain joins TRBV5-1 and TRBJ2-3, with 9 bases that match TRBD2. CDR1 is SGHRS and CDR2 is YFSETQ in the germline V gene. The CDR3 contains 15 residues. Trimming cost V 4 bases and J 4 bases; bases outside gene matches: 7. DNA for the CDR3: TGCGCCAGCAGCATTGGAGTAGCGGGAGCAGATACGCAGTATTTT. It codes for CASSIGVAGADTQYF.

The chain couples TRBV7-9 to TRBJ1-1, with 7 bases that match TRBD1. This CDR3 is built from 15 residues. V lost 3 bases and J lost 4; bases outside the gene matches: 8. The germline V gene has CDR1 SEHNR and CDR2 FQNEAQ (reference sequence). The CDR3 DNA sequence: TGTGCCAGCAGCTTCCCGAGGGGGCTGGGCACTGAAGCTTTCTTT. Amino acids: CASSFPRGLGTEAFF.

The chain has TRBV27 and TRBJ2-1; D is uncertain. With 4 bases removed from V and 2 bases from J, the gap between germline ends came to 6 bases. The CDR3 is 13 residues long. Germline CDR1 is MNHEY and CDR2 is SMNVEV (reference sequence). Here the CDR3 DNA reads TGTGCCAGCAGTTATACAGCCTACAATGAGCAGTTCTTC. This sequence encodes CASSYTAYNEQFF.